This entry describes one TCR beta chain. As yet, its antigen is unknown. This sample was taken from a study of CD4+ T cells in melanoma. Study outcomes and limitations: Diverse differentiation states were reported for melanoma neoantigen-specific CD4+ T cells. CD8+ T cell, macrophage and B cell function reportedly correlated with neoantigen-specific CD4+ T cells.

The V segment lost 8 bases and the J segment 1 base; nucleotides outside the gene matches: 2. CDR1 MNHEY and CDR2 SVGAGI come from the germline V gene. The CDR3 runs 13 residues. Sequenced by immunoSEQ multiplex PCR; TCRdb stores in-frame clones only, minus some. The sample holds roughly 15,000 clones, 65% to 85% seen once. The TCR comes from a human donor with melanoma. Sequences were obtained from cells from a culture (not recorded whether cultured in vitro). This chain connects TRBV6-5 to TRBJ2-7; TRBD1 aligns across 10 bases. CDR3 in amino acids: CASRDRGSYEQYF. CDR3 coding DNA: TGTGCCAGCCGGGACAGGGGATCCTACGAGCAGTACTTC.